Each of the 21 T cell receptor beta chains below was sequenced from the same sample in a study of T cells in localized non-small cell lung cancer. Sequencing was performed with immunoSEQ multiplex PCR; in TCRdb, only in-frame clones are kept and a portion is missing. The sample carries around 140,000 clones, around 89% recorded once. The sequenced sample was peripheral blood, obtained before any cancer treatment. The receptors here all came from a female donor at least 60 years old with stage I lung adenocarcinoma.

The V gene is TRBV19, the J gene TRBJ2-7; 8 bases are a match to TRBD2. The CDR3 consists of 12 residues. J gave up 0 bases and V 9 bases, and 1 base lay outside the gene matches. CDR1 and CDR2 from the germline V gene are LNHDA and SQIVND (reference sequence). This CDR3 reads CASGRGSYEQYF. CDR3 coding DNA: TGTGCCAGCGGGAGGGGCTCCTACGAGCAGTACTTC.

V usage is TRBV4-2 and J usage is TRBJ2-5; 9 bases align to TRBD2. The germline gives CDR1 LGHNA, CDR2 YNFKEQ. The CDR3 is made up of 16 amino acids. The J segment lost 1 base and the V segment lost 0 bases, leaving 3 bases of the junction unmatched. DNA of the CDR3: TGTGCCAGCAGCCAAGATCCAGCGGGAGGCCAAGAGACCCAGTACTTC. Its translation is CASSQDPAGGQETQYF.

V is TRBV19 and J is TRBJ1-4; 8 bases are shared with TRBD1. Looked up from germline, CDR1 is LNHDA and CDR2 is SQIVND (reference sequence). This CDR3 spans 15 amino acids. V lost 11 bases and J lost 0; bases outside the gene matches: 8. CDR3 loop: CAAADRGATNEKLFF. The CDR3 coding sequence is TGTGCCGCCGCTGACAGGGGAGCAACTAATGAAAAACTGTTTTTT.

The chain employs TRBV7-9 and TRBJ1-5, with TRBD1 as a possible D gene (5 bases). CDR3 length equals 15 residues. Germline V gene data show CDR1 as SEHNR and CDR2 as FQNEAQ (reference sequence). V was clipped by 4 bases and J by 3 bases, with 13 bases between them. CDR3 sequence reads: CASSWDAVPNQPQHF. The CDR3 coding sequence is TGTGCCAGCAGCTGGGACGCGGTCCCCAATCAGCCCCAGCATTTT.

The chain carries TRBV29-1 and TRBJ2-6; 7 bases map to TRBD2. The CDR3 is 16 amino acids. V lost 2 bases to trimming and J lost 0 bases; unmatched junction nucleotides: 4. Germline loops: CDR1 SQVTM, CDR2 ANQGSEA. Written as DNA, the CDR3 is TGCAGCGTTGAAAGAGCGGGACCCTCTGGGGCCAACGTCCTGACTTTC. Its translation: CSVERAGPSGANVLTF.

The chain uses TRBV19 and TRBJ2-1; TRBD2 aligns across 8 bases. Germline lookup yields CDR1 LNHDA and CDR2 SQIVND (reference sequence). CDR3 length equals 14 residues. J was trimmed by 2 bases and V by 3 bases; bases with no gene match: 0. The CDR3 nucleotides read TGTGCCAGTAGTATGGGACTAGCCTACAATGAGCAGTTCTTC. Protein: CASSMGLAYNEQFF.

A single count supports this clone. J is TRBJ2-5 and V is TRBV7-2; D may be TRBD2 (5 bases). The V gene's germline CDR1 is SGHTA and CDR2 FQGNSA. V lost 4 bases and J 5 bases, leaving 14 bases between the germline ends. This CDR3 contains 14 residues. The CDR3 sequence: CASSSPRGFETQYF. The CDR3 region has the DNA TGTGCCAGCAGCTCCCCCCGGGGTTTCGAGACCCAGTACTTC.

CDR3 bases: TGTGCCAGCAGCCCCCCTCGCCGGGAGGGGAATGAGCAGTTCTTC. It encodes CASSPPRREGNEQFF. The chain joins TRBV7-8 to TRBJ2-1, with 8 bases lining up with TRBD2. J lost 7 bases, V lost 5 bases, and 10 bases had no gene match. Germline CDR1 and CDR2: SGHVS and FQNEAQ. This CDR3 is built from 15 residues.

The rearrangement uses TRBV27 and TRBJ2-1; possible D gene TRBD2, 11 bases. The V end lost 7 bases, the J end lost 2 bases, and 27 bases lay between the germline ends. The CDR3 loop spans 19 amino acids. Germline CDR1 and CDR2: MNHEY and SMNVEV (reference sequence). This CDR3 is CASTGTGASTSGTYNEQFF. The CDR3 DNA sequence: TGTGCCAGCACCGGGACAGGGGCCTCGACTAGCGGGACCTACAATGAGCAGTTCTTC.

The chain couples TRBV5-1 to TRBJ2-1; D remains ambiguous. This CDR3 region has 16 residues. CDR1 SGHRS and CDR2 YFSETQ come from the germline V gene. V lost 6 bases, J lost 0 bases, and 16 bases lay in between. The CDR3, as DNA: TGCGCCAGCACCCTCGGATCGGCCAGCTCCTACAATGAGCAGTTCTTC. It yields the protein CASTLGSASSYNEQFF. The full variable domain, completed using reference TRBV5-1 and TRBJ2-1, is KAGVTQTPRYLIKTRGQQVTLSCSPISGHRSVSWYQQTPGQGLQFLFEYFSETQRNKGNFPGRFSGRQFSNSRSEMNVSTLELGDSALYLCASTLGSASSYNEQFFGPGTRLTVL.

The CDR3 region is CASSPRGAVSSTDTQYF. The CDR3, as DNA: TGTGCCAGCAGCCCCCGAGGGGCGGTCTCTAGCACAGATACGCAGTATTTT. V usage is TRBV7-2 and J usage is TRBJ2-3; possibly TRBD1 or TRBD2 for D (5 bases each). This CDR3 is 17 amino acids long. Trimming took off 5 bases at V and 0 bases at J, with 18 bases between the two ends. Germline V gene lookup returns CDR1 SGHTA and CDR2 FQGNSA.

This chain links TRBV5-1 with TRBJ2-1; TRBD2 agrees at 10 bases. CDR3 length: 16 residues. Germline CDR1 and CDR2: SGHRS and YFSETQ. The V and J ends lost 5 bases and 6 bases, in that order; junction bases with no gene match: 11. CDR3 nucleotide sequence: TGCGCCAGCAGGCCCTCCCTAGCGGGAGTCCGCAATGAGCAGTTCTTC. Amino acids: CASRPSLAGVRNEQFF.

V is TRBV5-6 and J is TRBJ2-5; 8 positions match TRBD2. The junction had 4 bases not matched to a gene; V was cut back by 4 bases and J by 2 bases. The CDR3 is 14 residues long. Germline lookup yields CDR1 SGHDT and CDR2 YYEEEE. The CDR3 DNA follows: TGTGCCAGCAGCCTACCGGGAGGGCAAGAGACCCAGTACTTC. It translates to CASSLPGGQETQYF. Full variable domain (missing parts from reference TRBV5-6 and TRBJ2-5): DAGVTQSPTHLIKTRGQQVTLRCSPKSGHDTVSWYQQALGQGPQFIFQYYEEEERQRGNFPDRFSGHQFPNYSSELNVNALLLGDSALYLCASSLPGGQETQYFGPGTRLLVL.

The V and J genes are TRBV28 and TRBJ2-2, with D maybe TRBD2 (6 bases). V lost 6 bases to trimming and J lost 0 bases, with 20 bases between them. The CDR3 is 18 amino acids. Germline V gene lookup returns CDR1 MDHEN and CDR2 SYDVKM. The CDR3 here is CASSPPWGEPTNTGELFF. The CDR3 coding sequence is TGTGCCAGCAGCCCTCCCTGGGGGGAACCTACGAACACCGGGGAGCTGTTTTTT. Based on the CDR3 plus reference TRBV28 and TRBJ2-2, the full variable domain is DVKVTQSSRYLVKRTGEKVFLECVQDMDHENMFWYRQDPGLGLRLIYFSYDVKMKEKGDIPEGYSVSREKKERFSLILESASTNQTSMYLCASSPPWGEPTNTGELFFGEGSRLTVL.

This chain joins TRBV28 and TRBJ2-1; TRBD1 matches 7 bases. Germline CDR1 reads MDHEN; CDR2 reads SYDVKM. V gave up 2 bases and J gave up 3 bases; unmatched junction bases: 7. This CDR3 is built from 16 residues. The CDR3 nucleotides are TGTGCCAGCAGTTTAATCGGCAGGGGGAACTACAATGAGCAGTTCTTC. Its translation: CASSLIGRGNYNEQFF.

The chain couples TRBV11-3 to TRBJ2-1; D unresolved. Trimming shortened V by 0 bases and J by 7 bases, and 4 bases separated the two germline ends. The CDR3 consists of 12 residues. CDR1 is SGHNT and CDR2 is YENEEA in the germline V gene. In DNA, the CDR3 is TGTGCCAGCAGCTTAGATCTGAATGAGCAGTTCTTC. It codes for CASSLDLNEQFF.

The chain links TRBV12-5 to TRBJ1-5, with D uncertain. Trimming pared 0 bases from V and 6 bases from J, leaving 12 bases between. CDR1 and CDR2 from the germline V gene are LGHNT and FRNRAP. The CDR3 length is 15 residues. The chain's CDR3 is CASGLVGVGGQPQHF. The CDR3 DNA is TGTGCTAGTGGTTTGGTGGGCGTCGGCGGTCAGCCCCAGCATTTT.

V and J are TRBV6-1 and TRBJ1-2; D perhaps matches TRBD1 (5 bases). The CDR3 length is 12 residues. Germline assignment: CDR1 MNHNS and CDR2 SASEGT. V was clipped by 7 bases and J by 2 bases, with 8 bases between them. DNA for the CDR3: TGTGCCAGCATACCAGGGAACTATGGCTACACCTTC. Amino acid sequence: CASIPGNYGYTF.

Turning to this clone: The junction departs from the called germline gene at one end, perhaps through a read error. The chain joins TRBV19 to TRBJ2-1, with D perhaps TRBD1 (6 bases). CDR1 and CDR2 from the germline V gene are LNHDA and SQIVND (reference sequence). This CDR3 is built from 20 residues. CDR3: CASTYSAWLRGKTRYDEQFF. For the CDR3, the DNA is TGTGCCAGTACCTATTCGGCCTGGCTCAGGGGAAAGACGCGCTACGATGAGCAGTTCTTC.

The chain combines TRBV7-3 with TRBJ1-2, with 9 bases aligning to TRBD1. CDR3 length: 13 residues. J gave up 3 bases and V 11 bases, and 7 bases lay outside the gene matches. Germline V lookup: CDR1 SGHTA, CDR2 FQGTGA. For the CDR3, the DNA is TGTGCCGGGGGGACAGGGAAAGACTATGGCTACACCTTC. Its protein is CAGGTGKDYGYTF. Complete variable domain (other parts from reference TRBV7-3 and TRBJ1-2): GAGVSQTPSNKVTEKGKYVELRCDPISGHTALYWYRQSLGQGPEFLIYFQGTGAADDSGLPNDRFFAVRPEGSVSTLKIQRTERGDSAVYLCAGGTGKDYGYTFGSGTRLTVV.

The rearrangement links TRBV25-1 to TRBJ2-1; D gene uncertain. CDR3 size: 13 residues. The V end lost 2 bases, the J end lost 4 bases, and 6 bases lay between the germline ends. Germline V CDR1 and CDR2: MGHDK, SYGVNS. DNA for the CDR3: TGTGCCAGCAGTGAAGCAGAGTACAATGAGCAGTTCTTC. Translated: CASSEAEYNEQFF.